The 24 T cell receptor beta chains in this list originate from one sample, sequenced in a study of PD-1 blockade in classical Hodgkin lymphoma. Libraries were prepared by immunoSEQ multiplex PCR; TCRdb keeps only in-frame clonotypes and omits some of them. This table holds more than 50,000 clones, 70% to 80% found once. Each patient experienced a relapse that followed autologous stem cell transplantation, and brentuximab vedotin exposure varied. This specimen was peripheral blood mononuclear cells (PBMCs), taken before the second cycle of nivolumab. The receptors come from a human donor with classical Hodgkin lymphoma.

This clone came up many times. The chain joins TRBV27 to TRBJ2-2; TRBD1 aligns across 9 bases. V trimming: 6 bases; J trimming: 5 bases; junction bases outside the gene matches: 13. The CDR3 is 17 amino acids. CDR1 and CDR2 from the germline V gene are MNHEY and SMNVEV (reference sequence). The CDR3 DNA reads TGTGCCAGCAGCCAACCTCCCATGACAGGGGGAACCGGGGAGCTGTTTTTT. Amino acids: CASSQPPMTGGTGELFF.

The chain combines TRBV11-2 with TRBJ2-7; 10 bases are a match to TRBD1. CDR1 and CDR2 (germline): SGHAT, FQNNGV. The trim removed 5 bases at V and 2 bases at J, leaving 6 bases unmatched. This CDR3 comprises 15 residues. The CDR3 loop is CASSTRGQGAYEQYF. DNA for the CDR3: TGTGCCAGCAGCACAAGAGGACAGGGGGCCTACGAGCAGTACTTC.

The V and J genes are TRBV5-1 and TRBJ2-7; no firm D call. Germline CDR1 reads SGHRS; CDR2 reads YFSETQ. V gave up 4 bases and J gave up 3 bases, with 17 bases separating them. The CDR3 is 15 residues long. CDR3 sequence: CASSLEPTYNYEQYF. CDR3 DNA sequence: TGCGCCAGCAGCCTGGAGCCGACATATAACTACGAGCAGTACTTC.

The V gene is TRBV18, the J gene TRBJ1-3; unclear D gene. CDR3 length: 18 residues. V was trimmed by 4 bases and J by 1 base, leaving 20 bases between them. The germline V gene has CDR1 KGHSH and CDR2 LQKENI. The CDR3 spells CASSRYSNDGRSGNTIYF. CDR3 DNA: TGTGCCAGCTCACGATACAGTAACGACGGGCGGTCTGGAAACACCATATATTTT.

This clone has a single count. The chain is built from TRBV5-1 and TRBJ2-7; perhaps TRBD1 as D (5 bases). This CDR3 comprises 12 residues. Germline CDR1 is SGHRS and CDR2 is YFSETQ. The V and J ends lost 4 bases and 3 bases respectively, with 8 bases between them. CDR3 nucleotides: TGCGCCAGCAGCCATGACAGCTACGAGCAGTACTTC. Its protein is CASSHDSYEQYF.

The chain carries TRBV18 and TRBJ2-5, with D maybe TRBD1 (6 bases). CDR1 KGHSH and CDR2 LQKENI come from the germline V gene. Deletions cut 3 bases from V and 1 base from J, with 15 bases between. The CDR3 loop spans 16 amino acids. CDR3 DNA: TGTGCCAGCTCACCCTTACGGACAGCGGCCCAAGAGACCCAGTACTTC. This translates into CASSPLRTAAQETQYF. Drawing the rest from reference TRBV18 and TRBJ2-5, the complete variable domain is NAGVMQNPRHLVRRRGQEARLRCSPMKGHSHVYWYRQLPEEGLKFMVYLQKENIIDESGMPKERFSAEFPKEGPSILRIQQVVRGDSAAYFCASSPLRTAAQETQYFGPGTRLLVL.

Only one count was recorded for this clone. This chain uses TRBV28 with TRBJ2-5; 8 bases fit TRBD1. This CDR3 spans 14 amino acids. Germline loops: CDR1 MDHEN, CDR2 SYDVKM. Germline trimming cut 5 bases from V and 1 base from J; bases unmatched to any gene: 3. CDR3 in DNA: TGTGCCAGCAGTCCGACAGGGGTCCAAGAGACCCAGTACTTC. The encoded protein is CASSPTGVQETQYF.

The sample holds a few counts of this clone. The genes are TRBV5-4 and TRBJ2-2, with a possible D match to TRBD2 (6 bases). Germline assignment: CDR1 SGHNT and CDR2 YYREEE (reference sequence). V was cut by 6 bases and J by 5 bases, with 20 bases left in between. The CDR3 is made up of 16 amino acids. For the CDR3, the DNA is TGTGCCAGCATCCGAACTGGTAGCGGAACAACCGGGGAGCTGTTTTTT. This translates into CASIRTGSGTTGELFF.

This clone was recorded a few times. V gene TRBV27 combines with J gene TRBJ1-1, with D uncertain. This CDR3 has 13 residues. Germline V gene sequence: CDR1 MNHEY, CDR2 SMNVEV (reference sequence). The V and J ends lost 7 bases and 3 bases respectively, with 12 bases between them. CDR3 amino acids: CASKEEFYTEAFF. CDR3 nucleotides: TGTGCCAGCAAAGAGGAGTTCTACACTGAAGCTTTCTTT.

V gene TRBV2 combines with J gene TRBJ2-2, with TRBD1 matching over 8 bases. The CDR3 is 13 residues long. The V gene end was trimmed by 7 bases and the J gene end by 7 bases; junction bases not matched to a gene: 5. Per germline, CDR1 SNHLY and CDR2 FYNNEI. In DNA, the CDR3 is TGTGCCAGCACGCAGGGGGCAAACGGGGAGCTGTTTTTT. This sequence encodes CASTQGANGELFF.

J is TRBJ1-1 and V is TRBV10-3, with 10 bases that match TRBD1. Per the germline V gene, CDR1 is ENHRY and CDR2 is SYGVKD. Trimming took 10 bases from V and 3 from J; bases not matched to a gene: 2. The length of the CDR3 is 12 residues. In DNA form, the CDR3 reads TGTGCCAGCGGACAGGGGGACACTGAAGCTTTCTTT. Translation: CASGQGDTEAFF.

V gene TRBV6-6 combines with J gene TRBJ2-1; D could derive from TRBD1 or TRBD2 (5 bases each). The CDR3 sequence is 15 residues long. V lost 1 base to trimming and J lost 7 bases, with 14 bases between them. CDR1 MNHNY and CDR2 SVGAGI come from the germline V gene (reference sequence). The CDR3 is CASSYLGTSRNEQFF. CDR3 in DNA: TGTGCCAGCAGTTACTTAGGGACCTCCCGGAATGAGCAGTTCTTC.

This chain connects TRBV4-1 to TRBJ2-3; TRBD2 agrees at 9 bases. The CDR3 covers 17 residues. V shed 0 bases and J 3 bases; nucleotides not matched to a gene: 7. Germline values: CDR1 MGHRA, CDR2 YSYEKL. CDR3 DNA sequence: TGCGCCAGCAGCCAAGACGTCTTAGCGGGAGAGACAGATACGCAGTATTTT. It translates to CASSQDVLAGETDTQYF.

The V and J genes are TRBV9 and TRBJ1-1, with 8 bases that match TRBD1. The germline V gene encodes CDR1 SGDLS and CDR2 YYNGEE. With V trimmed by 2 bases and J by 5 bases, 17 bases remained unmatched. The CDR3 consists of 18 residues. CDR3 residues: CASSVYPSAGGGWTEAFF. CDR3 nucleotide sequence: TGTGCCAGCAGCGTTTATCCGTCGGCAGGGGGCGGGTGGACTGAAGCTTTCTTT.

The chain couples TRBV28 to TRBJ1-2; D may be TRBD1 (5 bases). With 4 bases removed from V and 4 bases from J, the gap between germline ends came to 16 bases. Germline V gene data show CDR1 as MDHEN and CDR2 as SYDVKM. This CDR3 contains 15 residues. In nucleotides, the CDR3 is TGTGCCAGCAGTTATATGGCAGGGATGTCCTATGGCTACACCTTC. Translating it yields CASSYMAGMSYGYTF.

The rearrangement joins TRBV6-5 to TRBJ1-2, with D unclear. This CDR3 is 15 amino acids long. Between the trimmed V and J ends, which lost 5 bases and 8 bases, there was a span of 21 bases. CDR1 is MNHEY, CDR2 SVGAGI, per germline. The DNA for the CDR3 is TGTGCCAGCAGTCCCCTGGGAGGGCCCGATATCGGCTACACCTTC. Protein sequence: CASSPLGGPDIGYTF.

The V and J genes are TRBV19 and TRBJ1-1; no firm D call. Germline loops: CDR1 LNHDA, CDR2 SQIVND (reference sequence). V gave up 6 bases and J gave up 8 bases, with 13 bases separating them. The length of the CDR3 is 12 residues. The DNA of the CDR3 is TGTGCCAGTAGCTCCTCCTTGATGGAAGCTTTCTTT. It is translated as CASSSSLMEAFF.

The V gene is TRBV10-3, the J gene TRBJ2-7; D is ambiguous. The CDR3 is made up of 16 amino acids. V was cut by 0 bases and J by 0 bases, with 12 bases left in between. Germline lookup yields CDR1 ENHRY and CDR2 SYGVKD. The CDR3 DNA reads TGTGCCATCAGTGAGTCAATGAGGATCAGCTCCTACGAGCAGTACTTC. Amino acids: CAISESMRISSYEQYF.

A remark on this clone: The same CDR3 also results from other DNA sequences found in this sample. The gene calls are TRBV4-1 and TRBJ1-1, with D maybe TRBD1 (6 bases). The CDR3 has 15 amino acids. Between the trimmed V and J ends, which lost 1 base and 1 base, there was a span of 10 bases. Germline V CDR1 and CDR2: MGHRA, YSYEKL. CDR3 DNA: TGCGCCAGCAGCCAAGTGGGACAACGGAACACTGAAGCTTTCTTT. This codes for CASSQVGQRNTEAFF.

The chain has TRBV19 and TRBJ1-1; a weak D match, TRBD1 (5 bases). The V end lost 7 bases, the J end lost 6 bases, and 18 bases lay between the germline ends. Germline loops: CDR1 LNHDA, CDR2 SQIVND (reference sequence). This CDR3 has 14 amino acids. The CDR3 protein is CASNLGANQAEAFF. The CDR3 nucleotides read TGTGCCAGTAACCTCGGGGCCAACCAGGCTGAAGCTTTCTTT.

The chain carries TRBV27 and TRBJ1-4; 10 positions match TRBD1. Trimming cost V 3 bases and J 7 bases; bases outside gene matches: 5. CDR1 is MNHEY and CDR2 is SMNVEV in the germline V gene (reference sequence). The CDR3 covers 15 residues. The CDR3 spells CASSLTGGAGEKLFF. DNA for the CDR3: TGTGCCAGCAGTTTGACAGGGGGCGCCGGTGAAAAACTGTTTTTT.

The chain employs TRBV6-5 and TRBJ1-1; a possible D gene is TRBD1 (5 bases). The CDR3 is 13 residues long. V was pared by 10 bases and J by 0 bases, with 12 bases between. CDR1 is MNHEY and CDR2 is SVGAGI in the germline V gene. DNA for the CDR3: TGTGCCACCCGAGGGGTACTGAACACTGAAGCTTTCTTT. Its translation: CATRGVLNTEAFF.

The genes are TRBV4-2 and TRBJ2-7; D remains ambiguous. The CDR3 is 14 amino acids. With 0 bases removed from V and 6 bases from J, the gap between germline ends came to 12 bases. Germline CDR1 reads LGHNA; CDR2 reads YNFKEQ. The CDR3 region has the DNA TGTGCCAGCAGCCAAGATGGGCCTAAGAGCGAGCAGTACTTC. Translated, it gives CASSQDGPKSEQYF.

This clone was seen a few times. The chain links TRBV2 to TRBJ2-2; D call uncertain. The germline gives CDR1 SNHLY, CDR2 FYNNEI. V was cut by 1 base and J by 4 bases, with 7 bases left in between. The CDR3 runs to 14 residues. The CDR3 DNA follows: TGTGCCAGCAGTGAAGGGACCCGCACCGGGGAGCTGTTTTTT. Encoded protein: CASSEGTRTGELFF.